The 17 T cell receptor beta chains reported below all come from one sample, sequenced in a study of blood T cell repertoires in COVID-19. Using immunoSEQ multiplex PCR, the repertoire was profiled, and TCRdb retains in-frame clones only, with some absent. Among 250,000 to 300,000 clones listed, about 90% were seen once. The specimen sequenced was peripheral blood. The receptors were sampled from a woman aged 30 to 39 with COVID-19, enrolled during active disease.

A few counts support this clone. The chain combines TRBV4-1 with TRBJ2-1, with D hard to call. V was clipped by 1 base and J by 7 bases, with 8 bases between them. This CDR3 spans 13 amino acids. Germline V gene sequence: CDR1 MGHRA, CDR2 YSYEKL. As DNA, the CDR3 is TGCGCCAGCAGCCAAGGTCAGGTGAATGAGCAGTTCTTC. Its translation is CASSQGQVNEQFF.

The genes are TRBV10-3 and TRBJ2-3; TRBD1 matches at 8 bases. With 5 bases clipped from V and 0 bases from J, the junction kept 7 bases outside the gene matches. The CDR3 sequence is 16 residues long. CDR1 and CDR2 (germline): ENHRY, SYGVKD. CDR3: CAISSKQGVSTDTQYF. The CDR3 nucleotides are TGTGCCATCAGTTCGAAACAGGGGGTTAGCACAGATACGCAGTATTTT.

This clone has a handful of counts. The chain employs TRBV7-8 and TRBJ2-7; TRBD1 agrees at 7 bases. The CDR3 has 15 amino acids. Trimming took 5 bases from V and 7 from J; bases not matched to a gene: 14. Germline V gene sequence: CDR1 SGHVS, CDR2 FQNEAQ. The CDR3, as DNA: TGTGCCAGCAGCCTCCGGGACAGTGGGGGCGCAGAGCAGTACTTC. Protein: CASSLRDSGGAEQYF. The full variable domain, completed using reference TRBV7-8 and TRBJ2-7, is GAGVSQSPRYKVAKRGQDVALRCDPISGHVSLFWYQQALGQGPEFLTYFQNEAQLDKSGLPSDRFFAERPEGSVSTLKIQRTQQEDSAVYLCASSLRDSGGAEQYFGPGTRLTVT.

CDR3 DNA: TGTGCCAGCAGTGACAGTACACCCGATGGCTACACCTTC. As protein: CASSDSTPDGYTF. The rearrangement uses TRBV6-1 and TRBJ1-2; D remains ambiguous. The length of the CDR3 is 13 residues. Germline-derived CDR1 and CDR2 are MNHNS and SASEGT. Trimming removed 3 bases from V and 6 bases from J, with 11 bases in between.

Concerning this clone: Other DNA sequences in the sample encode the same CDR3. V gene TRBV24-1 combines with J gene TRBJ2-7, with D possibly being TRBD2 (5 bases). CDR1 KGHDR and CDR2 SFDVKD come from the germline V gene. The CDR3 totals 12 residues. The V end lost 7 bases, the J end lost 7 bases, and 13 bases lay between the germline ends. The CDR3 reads CATSDGGGEQYF. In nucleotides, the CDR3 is TGTGCCACCAGCGATGGAGGCGGGGAGCAGTACTTC.

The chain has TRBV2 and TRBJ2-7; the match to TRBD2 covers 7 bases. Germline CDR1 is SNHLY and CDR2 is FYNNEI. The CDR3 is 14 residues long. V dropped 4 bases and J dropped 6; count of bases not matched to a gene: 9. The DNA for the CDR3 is TGTGCCAGCAGTGTCGGTCCCGGGGGGAGCGAGCAGTACTTC. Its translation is CASSVGPGGSEQYF.

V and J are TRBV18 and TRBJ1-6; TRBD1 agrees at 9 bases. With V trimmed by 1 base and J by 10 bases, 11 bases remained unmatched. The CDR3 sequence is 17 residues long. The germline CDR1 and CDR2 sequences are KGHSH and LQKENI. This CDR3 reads CASSPQTGGEGGSPLHF. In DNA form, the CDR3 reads TGTGCCAGCTCACCACAGACAGGGGGAGAAGGCGGGTCACCCCTCCACTTT.

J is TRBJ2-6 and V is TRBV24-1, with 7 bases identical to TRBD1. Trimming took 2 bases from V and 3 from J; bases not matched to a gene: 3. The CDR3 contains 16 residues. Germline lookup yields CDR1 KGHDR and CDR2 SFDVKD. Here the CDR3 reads CATSDSRGHGANVLTF. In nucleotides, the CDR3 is TGTGCCACCAGTGATTCTAGGGGGCATGGGGCCAACGTCCTGACTTTC.

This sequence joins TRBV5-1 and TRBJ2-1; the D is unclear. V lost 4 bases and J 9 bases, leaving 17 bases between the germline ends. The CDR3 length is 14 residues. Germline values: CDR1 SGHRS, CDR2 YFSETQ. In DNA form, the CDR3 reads TGCGCCAGCAGCGAGGTCCCTTCTAAAAGTGAGCAGTTCTTC. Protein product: CASSEVPSKSEQFF. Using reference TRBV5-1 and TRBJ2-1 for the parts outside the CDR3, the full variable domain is KAGVTQTPRYLIKTRGQQVTLSCSPISGHRSVSWYQQTPGQGLQFLFEYFSETQRNKGNFPGRFSGRQFSNSRSEMNVSTLELGDSALYLCASSEVPSKSEQFFGPGTRLTVL.

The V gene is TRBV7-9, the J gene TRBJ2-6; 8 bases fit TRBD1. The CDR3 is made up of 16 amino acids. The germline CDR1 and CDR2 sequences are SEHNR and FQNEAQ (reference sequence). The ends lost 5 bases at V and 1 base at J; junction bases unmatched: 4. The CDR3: CASSKRTGSGANVLTF. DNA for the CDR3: TGTGCCAGCAGCAAACGGACAGGGTCTGGGGCCAACGTCCTGACTTTC.

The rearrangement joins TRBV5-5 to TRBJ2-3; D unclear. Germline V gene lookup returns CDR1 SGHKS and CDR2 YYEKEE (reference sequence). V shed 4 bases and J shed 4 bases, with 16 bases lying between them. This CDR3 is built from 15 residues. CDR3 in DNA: TGTGCCAGCAGCCTCACTAAGACCCACCCAGATACGCAGTATTTT. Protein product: CASSLTKTHPDTQYF.

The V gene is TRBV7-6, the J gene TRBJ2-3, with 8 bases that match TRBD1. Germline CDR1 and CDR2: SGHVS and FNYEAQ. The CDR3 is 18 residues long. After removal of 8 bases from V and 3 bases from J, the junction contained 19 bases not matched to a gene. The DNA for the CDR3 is TGTGCCAGCCCCCTGGTCAGGGGGCCTCCTCACACGACAGATACGCAGTATTTT. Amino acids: CASPLVRGPPHTTDTQYF.

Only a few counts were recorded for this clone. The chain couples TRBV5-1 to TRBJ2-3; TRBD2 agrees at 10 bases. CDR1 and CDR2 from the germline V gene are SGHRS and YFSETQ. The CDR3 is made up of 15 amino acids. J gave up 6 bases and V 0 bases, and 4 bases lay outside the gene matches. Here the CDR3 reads CASSLVAGGLDTQYF. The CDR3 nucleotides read TGCGCCAGCAGCTTGGTAGCGGGGGGTCTCGATACGCAGTATTTT. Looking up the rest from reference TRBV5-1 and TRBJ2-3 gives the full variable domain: KAGVTQTPRYLIKTRGQQVTLSCSPISGHRSVSWYQQTPGQGLQFLFEYFSETQRNKGNFPGRFSGRQFSNSRSEMNVSTLELGDSALYLCASSLVAGGLDTQYFGPGTRLTVL.

DNA for the CDR3: TGTGCCAGCACCCACGGACAGGGGAACACTGAAGCTTTCTTT. Amino acid sequence: CASTHGQGNTEAFF. The chain has TRBV9 and TRBJ1-1; the match to TRBD1 covers 8 bases. In germline, CDR1 is SGDLS, CDR2 YYNGEE. Trimming removed 6 bases from V and 1 base from J; junction bases left unmatched: 5. The CDR3 contains 14 residues.

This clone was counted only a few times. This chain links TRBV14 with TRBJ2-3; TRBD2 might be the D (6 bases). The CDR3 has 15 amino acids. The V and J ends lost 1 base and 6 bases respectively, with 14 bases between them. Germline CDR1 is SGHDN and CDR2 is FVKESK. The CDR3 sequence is CASSQVRDFYDTQYF. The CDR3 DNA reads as TGTGCCAGCAGCCAAGTTAGGGACTTCTACGATACGCAGTATTTT.

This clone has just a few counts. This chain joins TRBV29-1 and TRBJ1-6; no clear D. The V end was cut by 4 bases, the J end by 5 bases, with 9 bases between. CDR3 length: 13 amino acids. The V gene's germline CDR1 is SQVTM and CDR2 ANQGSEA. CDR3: CSVATDHNSPLHF. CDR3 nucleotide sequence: TGCAGCGTTGCCACAGACCATAATTCACCCCTCCACTTT.

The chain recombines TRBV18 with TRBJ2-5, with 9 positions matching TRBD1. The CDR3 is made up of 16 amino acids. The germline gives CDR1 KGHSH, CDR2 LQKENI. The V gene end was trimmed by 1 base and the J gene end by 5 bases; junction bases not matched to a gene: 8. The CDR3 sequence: CASSPRRRGQGETQYF. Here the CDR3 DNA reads TGTGCCAGCTCACCACGGCGTAGGGGACAGGGCGAGACCCAGTACTTC.